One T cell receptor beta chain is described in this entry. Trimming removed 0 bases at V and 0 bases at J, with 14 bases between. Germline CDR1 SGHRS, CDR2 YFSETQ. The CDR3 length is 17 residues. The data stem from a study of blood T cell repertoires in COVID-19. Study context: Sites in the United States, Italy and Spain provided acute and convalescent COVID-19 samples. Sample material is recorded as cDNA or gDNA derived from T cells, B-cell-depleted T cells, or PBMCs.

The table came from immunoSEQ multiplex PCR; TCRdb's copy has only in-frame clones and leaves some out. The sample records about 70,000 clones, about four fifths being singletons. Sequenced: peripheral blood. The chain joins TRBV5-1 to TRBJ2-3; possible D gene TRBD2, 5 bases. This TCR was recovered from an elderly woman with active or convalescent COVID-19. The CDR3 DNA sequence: TGCGCCAGCAGCTTGGCCGGTATGGCGGGTAGCACAGATACGCAGTATTTT. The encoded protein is CASSLAGMAGSTDTQYF.